The table lists the clone carrying this T cell receptor beta chain with many counts. Its antigen is unknown. This sample is drawn from a study of early T cells in non-severe SARS-CoV-2 infection. Findings and caveats of the study: The VDJdb matching leaned toward anti-spike CD8 responses and overlooked private and CD4 specificities.

Attachment of unique molecular identifiers was made to individual cDNA molecules. TCRdb re-called the 5' RACE reads with MiXCR, one entry per CDR3 protein. The repertoire holds tens of thousands of distinct CDR3 sequences, over 9% seen once, with 1.5% to 2% in the top ten. V gave up 1 base and J gave up 4 bases, with 13 bases separating them. The CDR3 contains 15 residues. Germline CDR1 is SGHDN and CDR2 is FVKESK. The specimen was whole blood. The V and J genes are TRBV14 and TRBJ1-2; D is unclear. This clonotype originated in an adult who was a healthcare worker with PCR-confirmed SARS-CoV-2 infection or an uninfected control (not recorded which). As DNA, the CDR3 is TGTGCCAGCAGCCAAGCGGGAGCGGGCGTCTATGGCTACACCTTC. Translating gives CASSQAGAGVYGYTF.